This section outlines one T cell receptor (beta chain) sequence together with its context. The antigen remains unidentified. The data belong to a study of post-analysis software for immune sequencing data. Study at large: The study covered relapsing-remitting, secondary progressive and progressive-relapsing courses of multiple sclerosis. Whole-study results and caveats: Higher frequency in patients than in controls was seen for roughly five TRBV segments, with TRBV5-6, TRBV5-1 and TRBV20-1 among them. Strong same-batch co-clustering of samples appeared with F measure clustering. Among multiple sclerosis patients, normalized Chao1 diversity was significantly below that of controls.

Built from TCR beta cDNA, the libraries had unique molecular identifiers in them. Starting from roughly 1 to 10 million T cells, the study yielded hundreds of thousands of cDNA molecules. TCRdb redid the calling of the PCR reads with MiXCR, one entry per CDR3 protein. Of roughly 570,000 distinct CDR3 sequences in the sample, 30% to 40% are singletons; the top ten hold less than 6%. Germline CDR1 ENHRY, CDR2 SYGVKD. V shed 2 bases, J shed 5 bases, and the junction held 1 base outside the gene matches. This CDR3 region has 15 residues. V and J are TRBV10-3 and TRBJ2-7, with 15 bases lining up with TRBD2. The sequence was collected from a girl between 2 and 17 years old with multiple sclerosis. Material: blood. The CDR3 DNA reads TGTGCCATCAGTGAGGGGACTAGCGGGAGGAACGAGCAGTACTTC. This encodes CAISEGTSGRNEQYF.